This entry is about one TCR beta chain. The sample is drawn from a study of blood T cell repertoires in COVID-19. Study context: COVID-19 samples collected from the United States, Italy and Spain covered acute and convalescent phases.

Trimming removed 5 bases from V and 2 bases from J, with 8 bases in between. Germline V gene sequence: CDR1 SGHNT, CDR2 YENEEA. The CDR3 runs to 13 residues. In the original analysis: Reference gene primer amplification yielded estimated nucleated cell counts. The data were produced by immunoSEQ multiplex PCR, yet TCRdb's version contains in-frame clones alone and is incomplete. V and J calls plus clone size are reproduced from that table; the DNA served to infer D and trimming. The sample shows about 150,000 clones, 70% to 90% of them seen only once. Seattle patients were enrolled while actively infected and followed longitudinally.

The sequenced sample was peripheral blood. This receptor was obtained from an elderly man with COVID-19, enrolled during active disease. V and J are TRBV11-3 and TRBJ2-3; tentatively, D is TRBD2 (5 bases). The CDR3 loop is CASSGSYTDTQYF. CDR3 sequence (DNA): TGTGCCAGCAGCGGGAGTTACACAGATACGCAGTATTTT.